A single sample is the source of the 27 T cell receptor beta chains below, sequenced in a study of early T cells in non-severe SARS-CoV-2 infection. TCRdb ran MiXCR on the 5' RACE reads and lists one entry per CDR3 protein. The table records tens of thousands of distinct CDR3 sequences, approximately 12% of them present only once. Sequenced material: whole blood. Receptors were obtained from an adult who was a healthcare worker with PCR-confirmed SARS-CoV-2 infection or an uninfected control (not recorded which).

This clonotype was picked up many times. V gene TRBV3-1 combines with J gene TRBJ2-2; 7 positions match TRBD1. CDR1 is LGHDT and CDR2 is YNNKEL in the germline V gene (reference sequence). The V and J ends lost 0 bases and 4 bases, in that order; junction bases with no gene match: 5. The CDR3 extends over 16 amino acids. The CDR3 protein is CASSQEGKGATGELFF. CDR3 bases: TGTGCCAGCAGCCAAGAGGGGAAGGGGGCCACCGGGGAGCTGTTTTTT.

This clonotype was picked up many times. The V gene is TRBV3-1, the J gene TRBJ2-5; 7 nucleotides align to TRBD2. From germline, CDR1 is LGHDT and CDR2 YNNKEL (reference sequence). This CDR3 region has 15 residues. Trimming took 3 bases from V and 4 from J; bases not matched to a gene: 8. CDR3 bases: TGTGCCAGCAGCCAGGGAGGGACTACCAGAGAGACCCAGTACTTC. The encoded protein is CASSQGGTTRETQYF.

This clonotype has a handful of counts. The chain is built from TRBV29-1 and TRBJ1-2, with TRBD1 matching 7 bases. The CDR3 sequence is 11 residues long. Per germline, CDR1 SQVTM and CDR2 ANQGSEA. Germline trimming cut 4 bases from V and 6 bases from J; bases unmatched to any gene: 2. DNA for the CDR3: TGCAGCGTTGGAGGGGGCCATGGCTACACCTTC. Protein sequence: CSVGGGHGYTF.

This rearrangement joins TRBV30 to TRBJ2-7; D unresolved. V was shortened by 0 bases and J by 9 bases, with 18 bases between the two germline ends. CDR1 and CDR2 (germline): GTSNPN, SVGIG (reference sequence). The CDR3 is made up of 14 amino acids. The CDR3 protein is CAWSVQALGRGQYF. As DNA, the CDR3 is TGTGCCTGGAGTGTCCAGGCCCTCGGGCGAGGGCAGTACTTC.

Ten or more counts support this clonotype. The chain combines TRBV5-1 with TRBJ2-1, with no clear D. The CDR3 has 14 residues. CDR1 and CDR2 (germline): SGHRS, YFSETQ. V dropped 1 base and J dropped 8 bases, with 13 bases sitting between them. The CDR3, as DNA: TGCGCCAGCAGCTTGATCGCGGACGCCCATGAGCAGTTCTTC. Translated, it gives CASSLIADAHEQFF.

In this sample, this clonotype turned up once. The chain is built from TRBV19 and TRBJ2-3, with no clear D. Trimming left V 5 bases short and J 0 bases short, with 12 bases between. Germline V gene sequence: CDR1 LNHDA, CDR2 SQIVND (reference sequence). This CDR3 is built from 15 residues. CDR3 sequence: CASSFLASSTDTQYF. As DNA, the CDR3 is TGTGCCAGTAGTTTCTTAGCCTCGAGCACAGATACGCAGTATTTT.

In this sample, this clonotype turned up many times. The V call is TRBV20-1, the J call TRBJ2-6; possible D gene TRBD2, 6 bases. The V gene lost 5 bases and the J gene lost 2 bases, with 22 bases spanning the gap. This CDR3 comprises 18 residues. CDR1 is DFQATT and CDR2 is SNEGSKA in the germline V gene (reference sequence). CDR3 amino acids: CSAYSGRTTLAGANVLTF. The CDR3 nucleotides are TGCAGTGCTTACTCGGGACGGACTACTTTAGCTGGGGCCAACGTCCTGACTTTC.

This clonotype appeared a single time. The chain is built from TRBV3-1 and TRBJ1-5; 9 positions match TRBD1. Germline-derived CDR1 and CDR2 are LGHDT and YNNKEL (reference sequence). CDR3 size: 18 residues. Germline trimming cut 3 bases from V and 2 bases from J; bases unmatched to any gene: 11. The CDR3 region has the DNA TGTGCCAGCAGCCATTCACAGGGGGCTCCCCTCGGCAATCAGCCCCAGCATTTT. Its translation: CASSHSQGAPLGNQPQHF. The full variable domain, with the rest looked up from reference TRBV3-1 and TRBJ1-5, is DTAVSQTPKYLVTQMGNDKSIKCEQNLGHDTMYWYKQDSKKFLKIMFSYNNKELIINETVPNRFSPKSPDKAHLNLHINSLELGDSAVYFCASSHSQGAPLGNQPQHFGDGTRLSIL.

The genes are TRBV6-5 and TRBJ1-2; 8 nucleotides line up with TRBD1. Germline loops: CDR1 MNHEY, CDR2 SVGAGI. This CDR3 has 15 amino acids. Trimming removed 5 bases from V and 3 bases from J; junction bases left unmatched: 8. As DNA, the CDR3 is TGTGCCAGCAGTACAACGACAGGGGCGCACTATGGCTACACCTTC. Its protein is CASSTTTGAHYGYTF.

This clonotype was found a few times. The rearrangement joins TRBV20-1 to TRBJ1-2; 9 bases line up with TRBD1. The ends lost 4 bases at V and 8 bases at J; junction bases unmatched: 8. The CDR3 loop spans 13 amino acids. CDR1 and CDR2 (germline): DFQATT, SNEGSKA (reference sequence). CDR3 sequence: CSATRDRDKGYTF. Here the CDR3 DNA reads TGCAGTGCTACCCGGGACAGGGATAAAGGCTACACCTTC.

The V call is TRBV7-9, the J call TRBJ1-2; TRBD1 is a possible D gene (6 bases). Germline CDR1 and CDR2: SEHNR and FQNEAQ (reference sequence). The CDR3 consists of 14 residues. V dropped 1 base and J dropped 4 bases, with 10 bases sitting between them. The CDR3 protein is CASSLDRVGYGYTF. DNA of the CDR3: TGTGCCAGCAGCTTAGACAGGGTCGGCTATGGCTACACCTTC.

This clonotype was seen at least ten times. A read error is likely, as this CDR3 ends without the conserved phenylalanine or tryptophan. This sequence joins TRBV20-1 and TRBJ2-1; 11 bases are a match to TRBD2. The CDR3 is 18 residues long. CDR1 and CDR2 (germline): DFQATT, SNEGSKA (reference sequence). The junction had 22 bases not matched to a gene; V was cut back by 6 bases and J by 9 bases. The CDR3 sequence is CSAAIGGYTSGGRIEQFL. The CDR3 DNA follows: TGCAGTGCCGCCATCGGGGGTTACACTAGCGGGGGTAGAATTGAGCAGTTCTTG.

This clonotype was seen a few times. CDR3 in DNA: TGTGCCAGTAGTATAGGCCAAGCTGCAAATTCACCCCTCCACTTT. As protein: CASSIGQAANSPLHF. V gene TRBV19 combines with J gene TRBJ1-6; D ambiguous. V was trimmed by 1 base and J by 7 bases, leaving 11 bases between them. Looked up from germline, CDR1 is LNHDA and CDR2 is SQIVND (reference sequence). The CDR3 runs 15 residues.

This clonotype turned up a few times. The CDR3, as DNA: TGTGCCAGCTCACCACTTATCGGCTCCCAAGAGACCCAGTACTTC. Amino acids: CASSPLIGSQETQYF. The chain links TRBV18 to TRBJ2-5, with D hard to call. This CDR3 contains 15 residues. Germline assignment: CDR1 KGHSH and CDR2 LQKENI. Trimming shortened V by 1 base and J by 1 base, and 10 bases separated the two germline ends.

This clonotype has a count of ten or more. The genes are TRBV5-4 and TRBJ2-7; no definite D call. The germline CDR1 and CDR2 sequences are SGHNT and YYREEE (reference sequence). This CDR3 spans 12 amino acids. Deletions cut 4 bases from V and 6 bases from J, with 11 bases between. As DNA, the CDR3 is TGTGCCAGCAGCGAGGATTCTGTCGAGCAGTACTTC. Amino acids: CASSEDSVEQYF.

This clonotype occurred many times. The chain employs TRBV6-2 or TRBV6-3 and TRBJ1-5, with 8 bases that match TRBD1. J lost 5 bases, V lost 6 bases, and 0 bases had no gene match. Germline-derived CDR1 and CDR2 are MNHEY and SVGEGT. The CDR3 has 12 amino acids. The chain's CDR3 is CASRQGDQPQHF. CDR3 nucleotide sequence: TGTGCCAGCAGACAGGGGGATCAGCCCCAGCATTTT.

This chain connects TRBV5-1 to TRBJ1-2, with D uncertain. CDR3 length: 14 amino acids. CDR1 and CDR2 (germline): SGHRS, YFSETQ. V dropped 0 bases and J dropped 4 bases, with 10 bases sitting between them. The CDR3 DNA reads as TGCGCCAGCAGCTTGGAGCGGGTCGGCTATGGCTACACCTTC. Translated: CASSLERVGYGYTF.

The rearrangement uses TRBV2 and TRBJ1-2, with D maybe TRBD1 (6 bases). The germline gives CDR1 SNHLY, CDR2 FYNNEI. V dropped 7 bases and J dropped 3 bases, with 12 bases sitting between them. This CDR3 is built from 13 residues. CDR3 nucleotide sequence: TGTGCCAGCACTAGACAGGACGACTATGGCTACACCTTC. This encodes CASTRQDDYGYTF.

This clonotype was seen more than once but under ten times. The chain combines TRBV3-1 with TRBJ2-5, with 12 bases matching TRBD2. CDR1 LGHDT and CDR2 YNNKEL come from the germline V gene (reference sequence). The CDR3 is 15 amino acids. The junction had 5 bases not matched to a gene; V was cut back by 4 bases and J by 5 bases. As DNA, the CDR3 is TGTGCCAGCAGCCCCAGGACTAGCGGGACCGAGACCCAGTACTTC. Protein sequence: CASSPRTSGTETQYF.

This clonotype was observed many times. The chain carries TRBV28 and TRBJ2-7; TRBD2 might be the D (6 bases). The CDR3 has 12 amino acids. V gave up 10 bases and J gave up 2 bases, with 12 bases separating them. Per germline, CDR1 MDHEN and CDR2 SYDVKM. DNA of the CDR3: TGTGCCACAGGACTAACTGCCTACGAGCAGTACTTC. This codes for CATGLTAYEQYF.

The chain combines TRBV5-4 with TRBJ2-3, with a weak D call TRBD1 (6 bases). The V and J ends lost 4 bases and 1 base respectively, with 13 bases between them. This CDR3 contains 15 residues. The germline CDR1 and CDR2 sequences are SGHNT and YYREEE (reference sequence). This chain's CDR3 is CASSPPPGGTDTQYF. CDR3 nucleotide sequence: TGTGCCAGCAGCCCGCCGCCAGGGGGCACAGATACGCAGTATTTT.

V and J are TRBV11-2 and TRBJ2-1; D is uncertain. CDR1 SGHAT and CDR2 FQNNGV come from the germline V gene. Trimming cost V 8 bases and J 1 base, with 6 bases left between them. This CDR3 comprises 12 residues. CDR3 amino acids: CASLGSYNEQFF. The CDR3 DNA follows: TGTGCCAGCCTGGGATCCTACAATGAGCAGTTCTTC.

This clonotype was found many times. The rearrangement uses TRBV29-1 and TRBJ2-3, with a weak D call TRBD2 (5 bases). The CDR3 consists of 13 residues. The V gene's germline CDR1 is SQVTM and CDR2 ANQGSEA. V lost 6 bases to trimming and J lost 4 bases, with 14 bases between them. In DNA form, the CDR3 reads TGCAGCGTCTCCTCAGAGGGTGCAGATACGCAGTATTTT. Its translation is CSVSSEGADTQYF.

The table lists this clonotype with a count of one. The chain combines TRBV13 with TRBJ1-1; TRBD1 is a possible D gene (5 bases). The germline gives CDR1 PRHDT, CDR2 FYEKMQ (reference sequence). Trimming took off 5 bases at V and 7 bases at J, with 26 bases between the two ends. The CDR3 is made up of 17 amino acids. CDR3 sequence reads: CASSPDSFQGSRIEAFF. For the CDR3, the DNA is TGTGCCAGCAGCCCCGACAGTTTCCAGGGCTCCCGAATTGAAGCTTTCTTT.

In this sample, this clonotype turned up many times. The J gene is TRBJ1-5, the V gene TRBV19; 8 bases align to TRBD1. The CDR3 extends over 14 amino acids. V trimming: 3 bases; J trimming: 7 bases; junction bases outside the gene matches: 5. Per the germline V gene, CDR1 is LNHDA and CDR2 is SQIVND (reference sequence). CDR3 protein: CASSMDGTGQPQHF. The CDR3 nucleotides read TGTGCCAGTAGTATGGACGGGACAGGACAGCCCCAGCATTTT. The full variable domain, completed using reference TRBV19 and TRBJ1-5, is DGGITQSPKYLFRKEGQNVTLSCEQNLNHDAMYWYRQDPGQGLRLIYYSQIVNDFQKGDIAEGYSVSREKKESFPLTVTSAQKNPTAFYLCASSMDGTGQPQHFGDGTRLSIL.

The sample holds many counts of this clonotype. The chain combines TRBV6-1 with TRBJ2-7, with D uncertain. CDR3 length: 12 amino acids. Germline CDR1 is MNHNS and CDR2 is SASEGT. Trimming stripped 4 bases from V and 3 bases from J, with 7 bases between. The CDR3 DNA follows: TGTGCCAGCAGTGTAAGGAACTACGAGCAGTACTTC. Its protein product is CASSVRNYEQYF.

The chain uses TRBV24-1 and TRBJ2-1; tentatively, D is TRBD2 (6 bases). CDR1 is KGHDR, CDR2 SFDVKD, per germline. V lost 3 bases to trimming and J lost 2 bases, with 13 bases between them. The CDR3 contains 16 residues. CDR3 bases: TGTGCCACCAGTGATCAAGGGGTAGCGGCCTACAATGAGCAGTTCTTC. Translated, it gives CATSDQGVAAYNEQFF.